These T cell receptor beta chains were read from a single sample in a study of identical twins. TCRdb redid the calling of the 5' RACE reads with MiXCR, one entry per CDR3 protein. The sample includes around 550,000 distinct CDR3 sequences, 12% to 15% of them seen just once. The same sample was also used in a study of yellow fever vaccine responses in identical twins.

Sequencing was performed on CD4+ T cells sorted from blood. These receptors came from a woman under 30 in good health. The CDR3 runs from the conserved cysteine through the conserved F or W. The D gene is left open where the match is weak. Clone size is given for some rows only: seen once, a few or many times, or a class if the clone is expanded.

v_call	d_call	j_call	clone_size	cdr3_aa	cdr3_nt
TRBV27	NA	TRBJ1-4	few	CASSSRVRGEKLFF	TGTGCCAGCAGTTCGCGAGTCAGAGGTGAAAAACTGTTTTTT
TRBV12-3/TRBV12-4	TRBD1	TRBJ1-5	few	CASSLRTGSNQPQHF	TGTGCCAGCAGTCTTAGGACAGGGAGCAATCAGCCCCAGCATTTT
TRBV12-3/TRBV12-4	TRBD1	TRBJ1-6	few	CASSHRGRNSPLHF	TGTGCCAGCAGTCACAGGGGGCGGAATTCACCCCTCCACTTT
TRBV12-3/TRBV12-4	TRBD2	TRBJ2-1	few	CASSLAGYRTSGGGYNEQFF	TGTGCCAGCAGTTTAGCCGGCTATCGGACTAGCGGGGGGGGCTACAATGAGCAGTTCTTC
TRBV7-2	TRBD1	TRBJ2-7	many	CASSLRDSSYEQYF	TGTGCCAGCAGCTTAAGGGACAGCTCCTACGAGCAGTACTTC
TRBV5-6	NA	TRBJ2-5	few	CASSQRLRETQYF	TGTGCCAGCAGCCAGCGATTGCGAGAGACCCAGTACTTC
TRBV3-1	NA	TRBJ2-5	NA	CASSPGALDLQETQYF	TGTGCCAGCAGCCCAGGGGCGCTGGACCTCCAAGAGACCCAGTACTTC
TRBV5-1	NA	TRBJ1-4	few	CASSSSGPREKLFF	TGCGCCAGCAGCTCCTCCGGGCCCAGAGAAAAACTGTTTTTT
TRBV5-5	NA	TRBJ2-2	many	CASSFNAGALNTGELFF	TGTGCCAGCAGCTTTAATGCGGGGGCGCTGAACACCGGGGAGCTGTTTTTT
TRBV20-1	NA	TRBJ1-3	NA	CSARYRSSGNTIYF	TGCAGTGCTAGGTACAGAAGCTCTGGAAACACCATATATTTT
TRBV12-3/TRBV12-4	NA	TRBJ1-1	NA	CASSLTTATEAFF	TGTGCCAGCAGTCTTACCACGGCCACTGAAGCTTTCTTT
TRBV15	NA	TRBJ2-1	NA	CATSRDPDYVQFF	TGTGCCACCAGCAGAGACCCCGACTACGTGCAGTTCTTC
TRBV12-5	NA	TRBJ1-3	few	CASGLGGNTIYF	TGTGCTAGTGGCTTGGGTGGAAACACCATATATTTT
TRBV20-1	TRBD2	TRBJ2-7	few	CSARLAGDYEQYF	TGCAGTGCTAGACTAGCGGGGGACTACGAGCAGTACTTC
TRBV7-9	TRBD1	TRBJ2-1	few	CASSLMGTGNNEQFF	TGTGCCAGCAGCTTGATGGGGACAGGCAACAATGAGCAGTTCTTC
TRBV3-1	TRBD1	TRBJ2-7	NA	CASSHTGGRGEQYF	TGTGCCAGCAGCCATACAGGGGGCCGGGGGGAGCAGTACTTC
TRBV15	NA	TRBJ2-5	NA	CATSRDAGGETQYF	TGTGCCACCAGCAGAGATGCCGGCGGAGAGACCCAGTACTTC
TRBV29-1	TRBD2	TRBJ2-1	NA	CSGRLAGQYNEQFF	TGCAGCGGGAGACTAGCGGGACAATACAATGAGCAGTTCTTC
TRBV3-1	NA	TRBJ2-3	many	CASSWTEGDTQYF	TGTGCCAGCAGCTGGACTGAAGGGGATACGCAGTATTTT
TRBV20-1	TRBD2	TRBJ2-1	few	CSARDEWTSSGALYNEQFF	TGCAGTGCTAGAGATGAGTGGACGTCTAGCGGAGCTCTCTACAATGAGCAGTTCTTC
TRBV10-3	TRBD2	TRBJ2-3	NA	CAISAGGLALTDTQYF	TGTGCCATCAGTGCTGGTGGACTAGCGTTGACAGATACGCAGTATTTT
TRBV9	NA	TRBJ1-4	few	CASSLQGATNEKLFF	TGTGCCAGCAGTTTACAGGGTGCAACTAATGAAAAACTGTTTTTT
TRBV28	TRBD1	TRBJ2-7	few	CASSFTGTAPYEQYF	TGTGCCAGCAGTTTCACCGGGACAGCCCCCTACGAGCAGTACTTC
TRBV15	NA	TRBJ2-1	few	CATSRRALSDSSYNEQFF	TGTGCCACCAGCAGAAGGGCTCTCAGCGACTCCTCCTACAATGAGCAGTTCTTC
TRBV12-3/TRBV12-4	NA	TRBJ2-6	few	CASRPSFFGANVLTF	TGTGCCAGCAGGCCTAGTTTTTTTGGGGCCAACGTCCTGACTTTC
TRBV28	NA	TRBJ2-1	NA	CASRRLVGEQFF	TGTGCCAGCAGGAGACTAGTTGGTGAGCAGTTCTTC
TRBV6-1	TRBD2	TRBJ2-2	few	CASSQTSGGASNTGELFF	TGTGCCAGCAGCCAGACTAGCGGGGGTGCATCGAACACCGGGGAGCTGTTTTTT
TRBV18	TRBD2	TRBJ2-1	NA	CASSPPRTRDDNEQFF	TGTGCCAGCTCACCACCGAGGACTAGAGACGACAATGAGCAGTTCTTC
TRBV4-2	TRBD2	TRBJ2-5	NA	CASSQESASGRAVGTQYF	TGTGCCAGCAGCCAAGAGAGCGCTAGCGGGAGGGCCGTGGGGACCCAGTACTTC
TRBV7-8	TRBD1	TRBJ1-1	few	CASSLALQGGWNTEAFF	TGTGCCAGCAGCTTAGCGCTACAGGGGGGGTGGAACACTGAAGCTTTCTTT
TRBV15	NA	TRBJ2-7	few	CATSRGVSYEQYF	TGTGCCACCAGCAGGGGGGTCTCCTACGAGCAGTACTTC
TRBV4-1	NA	TRBJ2-7	many	CASSQVSSYEQYF	TGCGCCAGCAGCCAAGTATCATCCTACGAGCAGTACTTC
TRBV20-1	NA	TRBJ2-1	few	CSARHGPPLGNEQFF	TGCAGTGCCCGGCATGGGCCGCCGTTGGGGAATGAGCAGTTCTTC
TRBV12-3/TRBV12-4	NA	TRBJ1-1	NA	CASSLGPWGGRTEAFF	TGTGCCAGCAGTTTAGGTCCCTGGGGGGGGCGTACTGAAGCTTTCTTT
TRBV10-3	NA	TRBJ2-5	few	CAISDGEQETQYF	TGTGCCATCAGTGATGGAGAACAAGAGACCCAGTACTTC
TRBV18	TRBD1	TRBJ2-5	NA	CASSPGTVEETQYF	TGTGCCAGCTCACCCGGGACAGTAGAAGAGACCCAGTACTTC
TRBV12-3/TRBV12-4	NA	TRBJ2-1	few	CASSTIGESSYNEQFF	TGTGCCAGCAGTACCATTGGCGAGAGCTCCTACAATGAGCAGTTCTTC
TRBV10-3	TRBD2	TRBJ2-7	NA	CATGTSGNYEQYF	TGTGCCACCGGGACTAGCGGGAATTACGAGCAGTACTTC
TRBV15	TRBD2	TRBJ2-2	few	CATSRGVGLPGTGELFF	TGTGCCACCAGCAGAGGTGTGGGACTACCAGGAACCGGGGAGCTGTTTTTT
TRBV6-5	NA	TRBJ1-1	few	CASSYAAENTEAFF	TGTGCCAGCAGTTACGCGGCGGAGAACACTGAAGCTTTCTTT
TRBV12-3/TRBV12-4	NA	TRBJ1-6	few	CASSYRNYPPLHF	TGTGCCAGCAGTTACCGGAACTACCCACCCCTCCACTTT
TRBV28	NA	TRBJ1-2	NA	CASSKPAPGGYTF	TGTGCCAGCAGCAAGCCTGCCCCGGGCGGCTACACCTTC
TRBV29-1	NA	TRBJ2-6	NA	CSAGTDVTNVLTF	TGCAGCGCCGGGACTGACGTGACCAACGTCCTGACTTTC
TRBV20-1	TRBD2	TRBJ2-3	few	CSARLAGGPDTQYF	TGCAGTGCGCGACTAGCGGGGGGTCCAGATACGCAGTATTTT
TRBV6-1	NA	TRBJ2-1	NA	CASSATGTSWHEQFF	TGTGCCAGCAGTGCCACCGGGACAAGCTGGCATGAGCAGTTCTTC
TRBV6-5	NA	TRBJ2-3	few	CASSYGAGHPKFTDTQYF	TGTGCCAGCAGTTACGGGGCGGGACACCCGAAATTCACAGATACGCAGTATTTT
TRBV7-8	TRBD1	TRBJ1-5	few	CASSLAGQGANQPQHF	TGTGCCAGCAGCTTAGCTGGACAGGGGGCCAATCAGCCCCAGCATTTT
TRBV20-1	NA	TRBJ1-4	NA	CSAKSEEGLEKLFF	TGCAGTGCTAAATCTGAAGAGGGTCTGGAAAAACTGTTTTTT
TRBV3-1	NA	TRBJ2-1	NA	CASSYPPLYEQFF	TGTGCCAGCAGCTACCCCCCCCTCTATGAGCAGTTCTTC
TRBV20-1	NA	TRBJ2-7	NA	CSAKTGSYEQYF	TGCAGTGCTAAAACAGGTTCCTACGAGCAGTACTTC
TRBV24-1	TRBD1	TRBJ1-5	few	CATSDTTPGQSNQPQHF	TGTGCCACCAGTGATACGACTCCGGGACAGAGCAATCAGCCCCAGCATTTT
TRBV5-1	TRBD2	TRBJ2-1	few	CASSLGLAAGKEQFF	TGCGCCAGCAGCTTGGGACTAGCGGCAGGCAAAGAGCAGTTCTTC
TRBV20-1	NA	TRBJ2-5	few	CSATTPLGVGETQYF	TGCAGTGCTACAACCCCCCTGGGGGTGGGAGAGACCCAGTACTTC
TRBV20-1	NA	TRBJ1-1	few	CSASQTNTEAFF	TGCAGTGCATCACAGACGAACACTGAAGCTTTCTTT
TRBV24-1	NA	TRBJ2-5	few	CATSDLPGRDQKETQYF	TGTGCCACCAGTGATTTACCAGGGCGCGATCAAAAAGAGACCCAGTACTTC
TRBV3-1	TRBD2	TRBJ2-5	few	CASSQVGGGPYQETQYF	TGTGCCAGCAGCCAAGTCGGCGGGGGGCCGTACCAAGAGACCCAGTACTTC
TRBV12-3/TRBV12-4	TRBD2	TRBJ2-3	NA	CASSLLRGADTQYF	TGTGCCAGCAGTTTACTCCGGGGGGCAGATACGCAGTATTTT
TRBV12-3/TRBV12-4	NA	TRBJ2-2	once	CASRYSRRNTGELFF	TGTGCCAGCAGATATAGCAGGAGGAACACCGGGGAGCTGTTTTTT
TRBV3-1	TRBD2	TRBJ2-1	many	CASSKTGGALNAGVF	TGTGCCAGCAGCAAGACCGGGGGGGCCCTCAATGCCGGGGTCTTC